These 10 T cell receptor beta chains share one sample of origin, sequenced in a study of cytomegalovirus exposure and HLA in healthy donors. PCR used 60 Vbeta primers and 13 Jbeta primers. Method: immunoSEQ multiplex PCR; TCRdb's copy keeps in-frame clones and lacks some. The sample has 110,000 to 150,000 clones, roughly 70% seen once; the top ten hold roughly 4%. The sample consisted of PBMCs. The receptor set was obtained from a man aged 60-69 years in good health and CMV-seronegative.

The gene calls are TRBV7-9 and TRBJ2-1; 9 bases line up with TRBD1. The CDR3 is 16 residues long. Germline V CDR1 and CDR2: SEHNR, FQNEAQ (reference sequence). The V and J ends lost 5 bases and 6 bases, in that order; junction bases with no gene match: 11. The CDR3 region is CASSVSGTGLINEQFF. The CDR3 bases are TGTGCCAGCAGCGTCTCCGGGACAGGGTTGATCAATGAGCAGTTCTTC.

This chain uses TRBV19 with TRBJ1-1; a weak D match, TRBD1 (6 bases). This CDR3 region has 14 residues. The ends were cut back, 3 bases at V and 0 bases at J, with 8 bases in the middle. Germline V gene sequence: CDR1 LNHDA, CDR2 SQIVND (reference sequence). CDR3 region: CASSIEGVNTEAFF. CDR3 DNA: TGTGCCAGTAGTATTGAGGGGGTGAACACTGAAGCTTTCTTT.

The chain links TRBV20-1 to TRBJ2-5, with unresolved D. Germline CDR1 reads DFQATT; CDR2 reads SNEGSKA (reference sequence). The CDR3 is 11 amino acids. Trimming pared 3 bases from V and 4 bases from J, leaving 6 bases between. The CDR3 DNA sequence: TGCAGTGCTAGCCTAGGAGAGACCCAGTACTTC. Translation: CSASLGETQYF.

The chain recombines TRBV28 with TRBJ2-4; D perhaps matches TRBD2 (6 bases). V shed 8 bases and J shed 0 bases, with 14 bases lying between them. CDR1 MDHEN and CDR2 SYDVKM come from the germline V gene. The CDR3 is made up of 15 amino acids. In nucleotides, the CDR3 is TGTGCCAGCGCCCAGGAGGGGACAGCCAAAAACATTCAGTACTTC. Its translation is CASAQEGTAKNIQYF.

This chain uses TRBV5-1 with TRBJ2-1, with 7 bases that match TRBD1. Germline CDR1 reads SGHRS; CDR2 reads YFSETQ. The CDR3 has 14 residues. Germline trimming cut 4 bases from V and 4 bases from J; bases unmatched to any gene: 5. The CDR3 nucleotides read TGCGCCAGCAGCCCGGACAGGTTTTACAATGAGCAGTTCTTC. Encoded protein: CASSPDRFYNEQFF.

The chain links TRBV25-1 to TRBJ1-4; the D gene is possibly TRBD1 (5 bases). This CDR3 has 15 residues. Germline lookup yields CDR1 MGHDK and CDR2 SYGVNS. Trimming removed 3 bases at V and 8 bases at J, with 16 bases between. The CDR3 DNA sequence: TGTGCCAGCAGTGAGCCGGGACTACGGGTAGAAAAACTGTTTTTT. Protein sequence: CASSEPGLRVEKLFF.

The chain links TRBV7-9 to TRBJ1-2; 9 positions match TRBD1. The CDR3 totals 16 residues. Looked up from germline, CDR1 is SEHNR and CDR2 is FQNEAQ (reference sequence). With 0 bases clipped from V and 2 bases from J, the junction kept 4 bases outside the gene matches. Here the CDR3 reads CASSLAPGTGNYGYTF. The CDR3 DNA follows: TGTGCCAGCAGCTTAGCCCCCGGGACAGGGAACTATGGCTACACCTTC.

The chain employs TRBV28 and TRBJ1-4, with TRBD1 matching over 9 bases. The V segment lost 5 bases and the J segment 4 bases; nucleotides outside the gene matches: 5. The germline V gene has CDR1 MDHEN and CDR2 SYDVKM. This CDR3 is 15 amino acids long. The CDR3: CASSTQGAGNEKLFF. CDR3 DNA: TGTGCCAGCAGTACACAGGGGGCTGGTAATGAAAAACTGTTTTTT.

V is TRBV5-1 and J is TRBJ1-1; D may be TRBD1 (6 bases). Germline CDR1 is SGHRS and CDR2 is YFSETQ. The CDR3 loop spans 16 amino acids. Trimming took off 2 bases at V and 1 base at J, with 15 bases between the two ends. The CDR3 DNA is TGCGCCAGCAGCTTAATATCAGGGGCCGCGAACACTGAAGCTTTCTTT. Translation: CASSLISGAANTEAFF.

The CDR3 sequence: CASSLAGNTEAFF. The CDR3 DNA reads TGTGCCAGCAGCTTGGCAGGGAACACTGAAGCTTTCTTT. The chain has TRBV5-6 and TRBJ1-1, with no clear D. Germline V CDR1 and CDR2: SGHDT, YYEEEE. Trimming removed 0 bases at V and 1 base at J, with 4 bases between. This CDR3 region has 13 residues.